The following is a T cell receptor beta chain sequence with its context. This sample was included in a study of blood T cell repertoires in COVID-19. At the level of the study: Both acute and convalescent COVID-19 samples were obtained from the United States, Italy and Spain.

TCRdb's copy holds only in-frame clones and misses some; the assay was immunoSEQ multiplex PCR. The sample carries 60,000 to 90,000 clones, 75% to 85% recorded once. Germline loops: CDR1 LNHDA, CDR2 SQIVND (reference sequence). The CDR3 loop spans 13 amino acids. V gave up 4 bases and J gave up 5 bases, with 11 bases separating them. Sequencing used peripheral blood. The chain links TRBV19 to TRBJ1-1; maybe TRBD1 (5 bases). The receptor's source is a woman aged 50 to 60 with acute or convalescent COVID-19. The CDR3 loop is CASSNVRGTEAFF. The CDR3 DNA reads as TGTGCCAGTAGTAATGTTCGGGGGACTGAAGCTTTCTTT. Supplemented by reference TRBV19 and TRBJ1-1, the full variable domain reads DGGITQSPKYLFRKEGQNVTLSCEQNLNHDAMYWYRQDPGQGLRLIYYSQIVNDFQKGDIAEGYSVSREKKESFPLTVTSAQKNPTAFYLCASSNVRGTEAFFGQGTRLTVV.